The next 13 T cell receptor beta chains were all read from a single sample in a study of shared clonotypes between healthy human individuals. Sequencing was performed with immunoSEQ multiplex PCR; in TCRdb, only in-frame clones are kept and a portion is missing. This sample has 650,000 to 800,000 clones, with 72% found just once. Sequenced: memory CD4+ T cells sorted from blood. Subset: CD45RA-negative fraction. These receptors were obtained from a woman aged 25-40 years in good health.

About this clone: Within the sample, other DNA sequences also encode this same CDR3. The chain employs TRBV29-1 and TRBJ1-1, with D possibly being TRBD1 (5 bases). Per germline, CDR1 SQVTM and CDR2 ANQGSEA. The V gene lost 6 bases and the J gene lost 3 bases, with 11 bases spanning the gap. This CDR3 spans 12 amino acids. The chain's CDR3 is CSVWDRDTEAFF. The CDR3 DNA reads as TGCAGCGTGTGGGACCGAGACACTGAAGCTTTCTTT. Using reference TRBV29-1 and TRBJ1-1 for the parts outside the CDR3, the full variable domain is SAVISQKPSRDICQRGTSLTIQCQVDSQVTMMFWYRQQPGQSLTLIATANQGSEATYESGFVIDKFPISRPNLTFSTLTVSNMSPEDSSIYLCSVWDRDTEAFFGQGTRLTVV.

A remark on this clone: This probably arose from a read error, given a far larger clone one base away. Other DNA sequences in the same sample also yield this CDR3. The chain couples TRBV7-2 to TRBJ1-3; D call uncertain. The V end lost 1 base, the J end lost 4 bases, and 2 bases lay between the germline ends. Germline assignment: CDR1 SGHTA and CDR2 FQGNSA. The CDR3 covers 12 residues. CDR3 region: CASSLGGNTIYF. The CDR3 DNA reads TGTGCCAGCAGCTTAGGAGGAAACACCATATATTTT.

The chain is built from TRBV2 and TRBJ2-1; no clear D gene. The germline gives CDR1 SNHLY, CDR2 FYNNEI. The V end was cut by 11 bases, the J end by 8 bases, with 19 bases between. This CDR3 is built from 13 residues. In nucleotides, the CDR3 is TGTGCCCGATCGCCGCCGGCTAGTGATGAGCAGTTCTTC. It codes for CARSPPASDEQFF. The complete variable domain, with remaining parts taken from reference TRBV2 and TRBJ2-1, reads EPEVTQTPSHQVTQMGQEVILRCVPISNHLYFYWYRQILGQKVEFLVSFYNNEISEKSEIFDDQFSVERPDGSNFTLKIRSTKLEDSAMYFCARSPPASDEQFFGPGTRLTVL.

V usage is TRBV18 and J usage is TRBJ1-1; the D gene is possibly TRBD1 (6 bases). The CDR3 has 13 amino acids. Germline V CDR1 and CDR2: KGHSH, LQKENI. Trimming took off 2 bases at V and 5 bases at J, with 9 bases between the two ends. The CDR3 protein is CASSPEGETEAFF. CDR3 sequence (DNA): TGTGCCAGCTCACCAGAGGGGGAGACTGAAGCTTTCTTT.

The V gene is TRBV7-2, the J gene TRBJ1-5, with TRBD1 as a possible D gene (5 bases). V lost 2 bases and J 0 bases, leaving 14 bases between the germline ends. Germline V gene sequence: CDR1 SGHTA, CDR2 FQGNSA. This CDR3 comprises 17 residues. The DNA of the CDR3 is TGTGCCAGCAGCTTATGGGCAGGGCCATATAGCAATCAGCCCCAGCATTTT. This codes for CASSLWAGPYSNQPQHF.

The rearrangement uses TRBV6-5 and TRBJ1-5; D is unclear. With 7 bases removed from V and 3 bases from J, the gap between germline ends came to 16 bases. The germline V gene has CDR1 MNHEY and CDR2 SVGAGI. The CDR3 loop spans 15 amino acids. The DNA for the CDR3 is TGTGCCAGCAACCCCCGTTGGCCCGACAATCAGCCCCAGCATTTT. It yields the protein CASNPRWPDNQPQHF.

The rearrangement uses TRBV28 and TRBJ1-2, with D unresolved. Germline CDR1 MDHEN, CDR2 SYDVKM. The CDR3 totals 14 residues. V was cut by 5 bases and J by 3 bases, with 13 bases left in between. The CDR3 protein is CASSPTTRDYGYTF. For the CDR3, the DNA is TGTGCCAGCAGTCCGACGACCCGCGACTATGGCTACACCTTC.

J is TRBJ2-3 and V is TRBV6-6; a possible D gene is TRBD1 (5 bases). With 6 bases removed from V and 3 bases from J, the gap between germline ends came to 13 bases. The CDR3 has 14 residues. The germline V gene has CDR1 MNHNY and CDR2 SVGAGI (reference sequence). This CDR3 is CASSWGQGTDTQYF. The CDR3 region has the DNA TGTGCCAGCAGCTGGGGCCAGGGAACAGATACGCAGTATTTT.

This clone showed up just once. Written as DNA, the CDR3 is TGTGCCAGCAGTTTGTCCCGGTTATCTGGGGCCAACGTCCTGACTTTC. This translates into CASSLSRLSGANVLTF. The chain uses TRBV27 and TRBJ2-6; no clear D. The CDR3 spans 16 residues. The germline V gene encodes CDR1 MNHEY and CDR2 SMNVEV (reference sequence). V lost 3 bases and J 1 base, leaving 10 bases between the germline ends.

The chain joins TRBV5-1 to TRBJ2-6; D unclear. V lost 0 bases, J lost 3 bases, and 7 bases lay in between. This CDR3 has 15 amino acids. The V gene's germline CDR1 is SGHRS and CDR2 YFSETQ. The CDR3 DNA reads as TGCGCCAGCAGCTTGGTGGGCGGTGGGGCCAACGTCCTGACTTTC. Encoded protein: CASSLVGGGANVLTF.

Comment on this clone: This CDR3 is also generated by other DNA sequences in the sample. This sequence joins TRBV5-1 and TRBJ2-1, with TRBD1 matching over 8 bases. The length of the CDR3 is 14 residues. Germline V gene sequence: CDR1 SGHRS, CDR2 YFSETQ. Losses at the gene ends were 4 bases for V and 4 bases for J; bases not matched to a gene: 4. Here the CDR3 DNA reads TGCGCCAGCAGCGAGACAGGGGTTTACAATGAGCAGTTCTTC. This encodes CASSETGVYNEQFF. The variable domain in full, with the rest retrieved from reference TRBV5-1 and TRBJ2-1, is KAGVTQTPRYLIKTRGQQVTLSCSPISGHRSVSWYQQTPGQGLQFLFEYFSETQRNKGNFPGRFSGRQFSNSRSEMNVSTLELGDSALYLCASSETGVYNEQFFGPGTRLTVL.

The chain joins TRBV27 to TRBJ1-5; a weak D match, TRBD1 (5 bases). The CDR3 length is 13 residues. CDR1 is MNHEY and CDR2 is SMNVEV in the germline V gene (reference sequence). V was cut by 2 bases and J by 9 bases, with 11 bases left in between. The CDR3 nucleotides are TGTGCCAGCAGTTTAAAGGGGAGGATGCCCCAGCATTTT. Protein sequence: CASSLKGRMPQHF.

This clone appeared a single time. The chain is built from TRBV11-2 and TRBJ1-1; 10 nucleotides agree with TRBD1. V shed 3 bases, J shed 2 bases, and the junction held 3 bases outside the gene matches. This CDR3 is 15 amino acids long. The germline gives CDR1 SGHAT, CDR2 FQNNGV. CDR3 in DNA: TGTGCCAGCAGCTTGGGACAGGGGTCTAACACTGAAGCTTTCTTT. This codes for CASSLGQGSNTEAFF.